This T cell receptor beta chain was observed in a study of cytomegalovirus exposure and HLA in healthy donors. Amplification used 60 Vbeta primers and 13 Jbeta primers. Profiling relied on immunoSEQ multiplex PCR, and the TCRdb table lists in-frame clones only, not all of them. This table holds 200,000 to 250,000 clones, about 84% found once. V lost 8 bases, J lost 1 base, and 9 bases lay in between. Germline V gene lookup returns CDR1 MNHEY and CDR2 SVGAGI. This CDR3 is built from 13 residues. On this clone: The target antigen is unknown.

Study-level points and caveats: Some public TCRs appeared in many individuals, while most sequences were rare. A later analysis showed TCR association rates differing by HLA locus, peaking at DRB1 and lowest at HLA-C.

The V and J genes are TRBV6-5 and TRBJ1-3; no firm D call. This sequence originates from a human donor in good health. The sequencing sample was made of PBMCs. CDR3 amino acids: CASLTISGNTIYF. The CDR3 nucleotides are TGTGCCAGCCTTACAATATCTGGAAACACCATATATTTT.